The 13 T cell receptor beta chains presented below share a single source sample, sequenced in a study of blood T cell repertoires in COVID-19 (dated by TCRdb to 2020 to 2022). Library preparation employed the immunoSEQ multiplex PCR assay. TCRdb stores this immuneACCESS table with in-frame sequences only. Part of the clones is absent; in the studies checked, under half of the shortfall reflects unresolved V genes, and no reason is known for the rest. This sample holds 290,000 or so clones; roughly 87% were observed only once. Approximately 2.2% of the sample comes from the top ten. Sequences were obtained from peripheral blood. These receptors were obtained from a man younger than 35 with active or convalescent COVID-19.

The gene calls are TRBV5-1 and TRBJ2-2; 8 nucleotides align to TRBD1. Germline V gene sequence: CDR1 SGHRS, CDR2 YFSETQ. This CDR3 region has 15 residues. Trimming cost V 3 bases and J 5 bases; bases outside gene matches: 6. The chain's CDR3 is CASSSDRGGTGELFF. CDR3 nucleotide sequence: TGCGCCAGCAGCTCAGACAGGGGTGGGACCGGGGAGCTGTTTTTT.

The rearrangement joins TRBV19 to TRBJ2-1; 10 bases agree with TRBD2. J was trimmed by 4 bases and V by 6 bases; bases with no gene match: 9. The germline V gene has CDR1 LNHDA and CDR2 SQIVND (reference sequence). This CDR3 comprises 16 residues. This CDR3 reads CASRGASGGLYNEQFF. CDR3 nucleotides: TGTGCCAGTAGGGGAGCTAGCGGGGGCCTGTACAATGAGCAGTTCTTC.

This chain uses TRBV7-2 with TRBJ1-1; no firm D call. Germline V CDR1 and CDR2: SGHTA, FQGNSA. The CDR3 is 12 residues long. The V gene lost 2 bases and the J gene lost 8 bases, with 9 bases spanning the gap. This CDR3 is CASSLRDKEAFF. Here the CDR3 DNA reads TGTGCCAGCAGCTTAAGAGACAAAGAAGCTTTCTTT. The full variable domain, with the rest looked up from reference TRBV7-2 and TRBJ1-1, is GAGVSQSPSNKVTEKGKDVELRCDPISGHTALYWYRQSLGQGLEFLIYFQGNSAPDKSGLPSDRFSAERTGGSVSTLTIQRTQQEDSAVYLCASSLRDKEAFFGQGTRLTVV.

CDR3 DNA sequence: TGTGCCAGCAGCTTAGATGGACAGGGGGCTGAAAAACTGTTTTTT. This gives the protein CASSLDGQGAEKLFF. This chain connects TRBV7-9 to TRBJ1-4; the match to TRBD1 covers 11 bases. CDR1 is SEHNR and CDR2 is FQNEAQ in the germline V gene (reference sequence). The CDR3 length is 15 residues. J gave up 7 bases and V 1 base, and 2 bases lay outside the gene matches.

In its sample, this clone was seen a few times. The CDR3 DNA follows: TGTGCCAGCAAAAAGGACAGGGACGGAAACACCATATATTTT. This sequence encodes CASKKDRDGNTIYF. This chain joins TRBV6-5 and TRBJ1-3, with TRBD1 identical over 8 bases. The CDR3 covers 14 residues. Germline CDR1 is MNHEY and CDR2 is SVGAGI. Trimming took 7 bases from V and 4 from J; bases not matched to a gene: 6.

J is TRBJ2-5 and V is TRBV6-2 or TRBV6-3, with a possible D match to TRBD2 (6 bases). Germline lookup yields CDR1 MNHEY and CDR2 SVGEGT. The CDR3 consists of 14 residues. V was shortened by 2 bases and J by 5 bases, with 12 bases between the two germline ends. The CDR3 loop is CASSYGSGRETQYF. DNA for the CDR3: TGTGCCAGCAGTTACGGATCAGGGAGGGAGACCCAGTACTTC.

This clone was recorded a few times. The chain has TRBV3-1 (or the pseudogene TRBV3-2) and TRBJ2-2; D might be TRBD2 (5 bases). The germline V gene has CDR1 LGHDT and CDR2 YNNKEL (reference sequence). CDR3 length: 14 amino acids. The V and J ends lost 4 bases and 6 bases respectively, with 12 bases between them. The CDR3 loop reads CASSLTSGSGELFF. Written as DNA, the CDR3 is TGTGCCAGCAGCCTCACTAGTGGTTCCGGGGAGCTGTTTTTT.

This clone was seen only a few times. The chain employs TRBV7-9 and TRBJ1-3, with D possibly matching TRBD1 (6 bases). Germline V lookup: CDR1 SEHNR, CDR2 FQNEAQ (reference sequence). V dropped 1 base and J dropped 8 bases, with 15 bases sitting between them. CDR3 length: 15 residues. The chain's CDR3 is CASSLGTAGEDTIYF. For the CDR3, the DNA is TGTGCCAGCAGCTTAGGGACAGCGGGAGAGGACACCATATATTTT.

The CDR3 DNA sequence: TGTGCCAGCAGTTTACAGGGAGCTAACTATGGCTACACCTTC. This translates into CASSLQGANYGYTF. The chain employs TRBV6-5 and TRBJ1-2, with a weak D call TRBD1 (6 bases). From germline, CDR1 is MNHEY and CDR2 SVGAGI. V was shortened by 4 bases and J by 0 bases, with 9 bases between the two germline ends. The CDR3 extends over 14 amino acids.

The sample holds one count of this clone. The genes are TRBV11-2 and TRBJ2-1, with 11 positions matching TRBD1. Germline-derived CDR1 and CDR2 are SGHAT and FQNNGV. V dropped 4 bases and J dropped 4; count of bases not matched to a gene: 6. The CDR3 is made up of 16 amino acids. The CDR3 DNA reads as TGTGCCAGCAGCTCGACCCGGGACAGGGGGTACAATGAGCAGTTCTTC. As protein: CASSSTRDRGYNEQFF.

The V and J genes are TRBV24-1 and TRBJ2-1, with 7 bases identical to TRBD1. After removal of 3 bases from V and 7 bases from J, the junction contained 2 bases not matched to a gene. The CDR3 contains 13 residues. Germline loops: CDR1 KGHDR, CDR2 SFDVKD. The CDR3 DNA reads as TGTGCCACCAGTGATGGGACAGTAAATGAGCAGTTCTTC. Its translation is CATSDGTVNEQFF.

The chain couples TRBV13 to TRBJ2-7; D might be TRBD1 (6 bases). Germline V gene lookup returns CDR1 PRHDT and CDR2 FYEKMQ (reference sequence). The length of the CDR3 is 12 residues. With 5 bases removed from V and 1 base from J, the gap between germline ends came to 6 bases. The CDR3 DNA reads as TGTGCCAGCAGCCAGGGGTCCTACGAGCAGTACTTC. This gives the protein CASSQGSYEQYF.

On this clone: At the DNA level, this CDR3 is encoded by other sequences in the same sample as well. The rearrangement joins TRBV6-5 to TRBJ2-1; D may be TRBD2 (6 bases). CDR3 length: 14 amino acids. Germline V CDR1 and CDR2: MNHEY, SVGAGI. V lost 6 bases and J 0 bases, leaving 9 bases between the germline ends. The CDR3 bases are TGTGCCAGCAGCTACGGGAGCTCCTACAATGAGCAGTTCTTC. It is translated as CASSYGSSYNEQFF.